Listed below are T cell receptor beta chains from one sample, sequenced in a study of response to subunit inactivated influenza vaccine. TCRdb processed the RT-PCR reads anew with MiXCR; each CDR3 protein has one entry. The data hold approximately 290,000 distinct CDR3 sequences, with 20% to 25% observed a single time. Sequences were derived from PBMCs from blood, sampled about 20 months after vaccination. The origin of the receptors is a man aged 50 to 69 who received an inactivated influenza vaccine. The CDR3 runs from the conserved cysteine through the conserved F or W. Each record gives: V gene, clone size, J gene, D gene, CDR3 DNA, CDR3 protein. The D gene is left open where the match is weak. Clone size is shown for a subset of rows, as once, few, many or a class of expanded clone.

>TRBV6-5|many|TRBJ2-3|TRBD2
TGTGCCAGCAGTTTTAGCGGGAGTACAGATACGCAGTATTTT
CASSFSGSTDTQYF
>TRBV4-3|NA|TRBJ1-6|NA
TGCGCCAGCAGCCGACAACGGAGTTCACCCCTCCACTTT
CASSRQRSSPLHF
>TRBV2|few|TRBJ1-1|NA
TGTGCCAGCAGGGGGCTTGGGGGTTACACTGAAGCTTTCTTT
CASRGLGGYTEAFF
>TRBV5-1|few|TRBJ2-5|NA
TGCGCCAGCAGCTTGGATCAGAGGTACCAAGAGACCCAGTACTTC
CASSLDQRYQETQYF
>TRBV20-1|NA|TRBJ2-5|TRBD1
TGCAGTGCCCAGGACAGGGCCGCCCAAGAGACCCAGTACTTC
CSAQDRAAQETQYF
>TRBV4-2|NA|TRBJ2-2|NA
TGTGCCAGCAGCCACGGACGGTCGAACACCGGGGAGCTGTTTTTT
CASSHGRSNTGELFF
>TRBV12-3/TRBV12-4|many|TRBJ2-7|NA
TGTGCCAGCAGTCCCACGCCATACGAGCAGTACTTC
CASSPTPYEQYF
>TRBV11-3|NA|TRBJ2-2|NA
TGTGCCAGCAGCTTAGATAACAGGCCGAACACCGGGGAGCTGTTTTTT
CASSLDNRPNTGELFF
>TRBV20-1|few|TRBJ1-1|NA
TGCAGTGCCATTAGGGGGGACGGGAACACTGAAGCTTTCTTT
CSAIRGDGNTEAFF
>TRBV5-1|few|TRBJ1-1|TRBD1
TGCGCCAGCAGCTACGCCGGGACAGGGGTCACTGAAGCTTTCTTT
CASSYAGTGVTEAFF
>TRBV7-8|NA|TRBJ1-2|NA
TGTGCCAGCAGCTTAGCCCCTTGGACAGCATCTAACTATGGCTACACCTTC
CASSLAPWTASNYGYTF
>TRBV20-1|once|TRBJ2-1|NA
TGCAGTGCTAGAGAGGGGGGAAAGCAGTTCTTC
CSAREGGKQFF
>TRBV6-4|few|TRBJ1-1|NA
TGTGCCAGCAGTGACTCGAGTCGGGAAGGGCGAGGTCCCTTGAACACTGAAGCTTTCTTT
CASSDSSREGRGPLNTEAFF
>TRBV24-1|NA|TRBJ2-7|NA
TGTGCCACCAGTGATCCCGGCAGGGGACAACAAGAGCAGTACTTC
CATSDPGRGQQEQYF
>TRBV20-1|NA|TRBJ1-6|TRBD1
TGCAGTGCCCCATCCACAGGGGGCAATAATTCACCCCTCCACTTT
CSAPSTGGNNSPLHF
>TRBV12-3/TRBV12-4|few|TRBJ1-2|TRBD1
TGTGCCAGCAGACTTGGACAGGGGTATGGCTACACCTTC
CASRLGQGYGYTF
>TRBV4-3|NA|TRBJ1-2|NA
TGCGCCAGCAGCCAAGGAGCAGCTCTAAACTATGGCTACACCTTC
CASSQGAALNYGYTF
>TRBV6-5|NA|TRBJ2-5|NA
TGTGCCAGCAGTTACCCTTCACTGGACCCAGAGACTACTCGGGAGACCCAGTACTTC
CASSYPSLDPETTRETQYF
>TRBV5-6|NA|TRBJ1-2|NA
TGTGCCAGCAGCTTGGCCAATGGGGGGACTAACTATGGCTACACCTTC
CASSLANGGTNYGYTF
>TRBV12-3/TRBV12-4|NA|TRBJ2-1|TRBD2
TGTGCCAGCAGTTTGTTGGTAGCGGGAGAGTGGAATGAGCAGTTCTTC
CASSLLVAGEWNEQFF
>TRBV4-3|many|TRBJ1-1|NA
TGCGCCAGCAGCTGGGGGATGAACACTGAAGCTTTCTTT
CASSWGMNTEAFF
>TRBV20-1|NA|TRBJ2-7|NA
TGCAGTGCGAAGAGGCCCTACGAGCAGTACTTC
CSAKRPYEQYF